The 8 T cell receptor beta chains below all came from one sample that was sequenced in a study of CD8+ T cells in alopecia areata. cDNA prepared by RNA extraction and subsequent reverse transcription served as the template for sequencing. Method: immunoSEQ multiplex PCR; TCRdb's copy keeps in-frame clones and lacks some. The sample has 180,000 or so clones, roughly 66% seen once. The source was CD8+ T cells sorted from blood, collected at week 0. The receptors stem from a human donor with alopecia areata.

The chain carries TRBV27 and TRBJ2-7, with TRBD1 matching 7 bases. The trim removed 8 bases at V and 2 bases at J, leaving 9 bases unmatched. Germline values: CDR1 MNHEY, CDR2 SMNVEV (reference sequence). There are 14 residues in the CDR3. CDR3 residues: CASGITQGAYEQYF. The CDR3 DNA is TGTGCCAGCGGAATTACGCAGGGGGCCTACGAGCAGTACTTC.

CDR3 sequence: CSVVRGEYGYTF. In DNA form, the CDR3 reads TGCAGCGTTGTCCGGGGCGAGTATGGCTACACCTTC. The chain recombines TRBV29-1 with TRBJ1-2; D may be TRBD1 (5 bases). Germline V gene sequence: CDR1 SQVTM, CDR2 ANQGSEA. V was cut by 4 bases and J by 5 bases, with 11 bases left in between. The CDR3 totals 12 residues.

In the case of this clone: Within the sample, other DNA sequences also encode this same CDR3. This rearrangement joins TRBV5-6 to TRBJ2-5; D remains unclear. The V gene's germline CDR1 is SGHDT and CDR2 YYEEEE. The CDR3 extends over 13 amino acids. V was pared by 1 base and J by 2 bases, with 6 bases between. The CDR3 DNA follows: TGTGCCAGCAGCTTGCGGCAACAAGAGACCCAGTACTTC. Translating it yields CASSLRQQETQYF. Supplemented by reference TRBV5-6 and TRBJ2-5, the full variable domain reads DAGVTQSPTHLIKTRGQQVTLRCSPKSGHDTVSWYQQALGQGPQFIFQYYEEEERQRGNFPDRFSGHQFPNYSSELNVNALLLGDSALYLCASSLRQQETQYFGPGTRLLVL.

CDR3 coding DNA: TGTGCCAGCAGGGGACTAGCGGGGGGACGGGGGTCGGAGACCCAGTACTTC. Its translation is CASRGLAGGRGSETQYF. The chain is built from TRBV25-1 and TRBJ2-5; 15 bases match TRBD2. The CDR3 length is 17 residues. Germline V lookup: CDR1 MGHDK, CDR2 SYGVNS. The J segment lost 5 bases and the V segment lost 6 bases, leaving 10 bases of the junction unmatched.

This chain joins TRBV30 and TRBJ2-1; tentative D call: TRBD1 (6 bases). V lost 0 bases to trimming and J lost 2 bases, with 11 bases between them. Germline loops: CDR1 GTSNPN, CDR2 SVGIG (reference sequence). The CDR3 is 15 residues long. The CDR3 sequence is CAWSVGGGPYNEQFF. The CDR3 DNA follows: TGTGCCTGGAGTGTAGGTGGGGGCCCCTACAATGAGCAGTTCTTC.

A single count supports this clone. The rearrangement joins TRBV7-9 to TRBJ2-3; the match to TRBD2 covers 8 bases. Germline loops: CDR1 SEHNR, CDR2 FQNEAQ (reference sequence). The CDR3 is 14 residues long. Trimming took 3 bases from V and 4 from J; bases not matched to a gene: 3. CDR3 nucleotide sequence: TGTGCCAGCAGCTTGGGCGGGGGGCCAGATACGCAGTATTTT. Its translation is CASSLGGGPDTQYF.

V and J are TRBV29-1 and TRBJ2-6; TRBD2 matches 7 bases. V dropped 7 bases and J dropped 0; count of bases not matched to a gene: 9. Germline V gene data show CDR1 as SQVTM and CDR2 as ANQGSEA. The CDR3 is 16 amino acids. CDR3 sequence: CSAWGGAISGANVLTF. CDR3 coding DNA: TGCAGCGCCTGGGGAGGGGCGATCTCTGGGGCCAACGTCCTGACTTTC. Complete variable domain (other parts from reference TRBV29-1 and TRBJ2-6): SAVISQKPSRDICQRGTSLTIQCQVDSQVTMMFWYRQQPGQSLTLIATANQGSEATYESGFVIDKFPISRPNLTFSTLTVSNMSPEDSSIYLCSAWGGAISGANVLTFGAGSRLTVL.

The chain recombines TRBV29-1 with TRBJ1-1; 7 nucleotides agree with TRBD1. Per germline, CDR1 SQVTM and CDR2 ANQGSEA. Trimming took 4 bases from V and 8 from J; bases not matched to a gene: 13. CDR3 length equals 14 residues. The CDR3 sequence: CSVVGVGQRTEAFF. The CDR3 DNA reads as TGCAGCGTTGTGGGAGTGGGACAGAGAACAGAAGCTTTCTTT.